These 26 T cell receptor beta chains were sequenced from one sample in a study of T cell responses to AZD1222 COVID-19 vaccine. The repertoire was sequenced with immunoSEQ multiplex PCR; TCRdb's copy has only in-frame clones and lacks some. The table records around 120,000 clones, roughly 91% of them present only once. The sequencing used peripheral blood, collected 28 days after the second AZD1222 dose. All receptors come from an adult who received the AZD1222 COVID-19 vaccine.

J is TRBJ1-1 and V is TRBV13; D is unresolved. CDR1 is PRHDT and CDR2 is FYEKMQ in the germline V gene (reference sequence). This CDR3 spans 14 amino acids. Trimming removed 2 bases at V and 5 bases at J, with 12 bases between. The CDR3, as DNA: TGTGCCAGCAGCTTATACGGGGAGGGAACTGAAGCTTTCTTT. Its translation is CASSLYGEGTEAFF.

The rearrangement links TRBV5-4 to TRBJ2-1; 9 bases line up with TRBD2. The ends lost 0 bases at V and 16 bases at J; junction bases unmatched: 5. Germline lookup yields CDR1 SGHNT and CDR2 YYREEE (reference sequence). The CDR3 spans 12 residues. The CDR3 region has the DNA TGTGCCAGCAGCTTGGGACTAGCGGCACCATTCTTC. Protein product: CASSLGLAAPFF. Full variable domain (outside the CDR3, taken from reference TRBV5-4 and TRBJ2-1): ETGVTQSPTHLIKTRGQQVTLRCSSQSGHNTVSWYQQALGQGPQFIFQYYREEENGRGNFPPRFSGLQFPNYSSELNVNALELDDSALYLCASSLGLAAPFFGPGTRLTVL.

The rearrangement links TRBV6-2 or TRBV6-3 to TRBJ2-2; D unclear. CDR1 is MNHEY and CDR2 is SVGEGT in the germline V gene. Trimming cost V 0 bases and J 2 bases, with 13 bases left between them. CDR3 length: 17 residues. The CDR3 region has the DNA TGTGCCAGCAGTTACTCGATCCCGGACCGTAACACCGGGGAGCTGTTTTTT. Translating it yields CASSYSIPDRNTGELFF.

There are a few counts of this clone. The J gene is TRBJ1-2, the V gene TRBV10-3, with D possibly being TRBD1 (5 bases). The CDR3 totals 11 residues. Per the germline V gene, CDR1 is ENHRY and CDR2 is SYGVKD. V was cut by 6 bases and J by 8 bases, with 10 bases left in between. The CDR3 DNA reads TGTGCCATCAGGACAGCAGTCGGCTACACCTTC. It specifies CAIRTAVGYTF.

This chain joins TRBV5-1 and TRBJ2-7; perhaps TRBD2 as D (6 bases). This CDR3 is built from 14 residues. Germline values: CDR1 SGHRS, CDR2 YFSETQ. The V end lost 2 bases, the J end lost 0 bases, and 9 bases lay between the germline ends. The CDR3 loop reads CASSFRGGSYEQYF. The CDR3, as DNA: TGCGCCAGCAGCTTTAGGGGAGGCTCCTACGAGCAGTACTTC.

The chain is built from TRBV18 and TRBJ2-1, with TRBD1 identical over 7 bases. The V gene end was trimmed by 2 bases and the J gene end by 5 bases; junction bases not matched to a gene: 9. CDR1 is KGHSH, CDR2 LQKENI, per germline. The CDR3 totals 16 residues. CDR3 in amino acids: CASSPKQGIANNEQFF. DNA for the CDR3: TGTGCCAGCTCACCAAAACAGGGGATAGCCAACAATGAGCAGTTCTTC.

This chain joins TRBV9 and TRBJ2-6; 8 positions match TRBD2. The CDR3 is made up of 16 amino acids. CDR1 is SGDLS, CDR2 YYNGEE, per germline. The ends lost 0 bases at V and 4 bases at J; junction bases unmatched: 3. The CDR3 region has the DNA TGTGCCAGCAGCGTAGGCGGGGGGTCAGGGGCCAACGTCCTGACTTTC. Protein sequence: CASSVGGGSGANVLTF.

J is TRBJ2-7 and V is TRBV6-1; D possibly corresponds to TRBD1 (5 bases). Trimming cost V 2 bases and J 4 bases, with 15 bases left between them. Germline V gene data show CDR1 as MNHNS and CDR2 as SASEGT. The CDR3 loop spans 15 amino acids. Here the CDR3 DNA reads TGTGCCAGCAGTGAACGAAGGGGAAGGATATACGAGCAGTACTTC. Its protein is CASSERRGRIYEQYF.

This rearrangement joins TRBV6-2 or TRBV6-3 to TRBJ1-2; no firm D call. Trimming cost V 10 bases and J 6 bases, with 21 bases left between them. CDR1 is MNHEY and CDR2 is SVGEGT in the germline V gene. The CDR3 has 14 residues. The CDR3 region is CATSGRGEKDGYTF. The DNA for the CDR3 is TGTGCCACCAGCGGCCGGGGAGAGAAAGATGGCTACACCTTC.

The chain links TRBV7-9 to TRBJ1-4, with a possible D match to TRBD1 (5 bases). CDR1 SEHNR and CDR2 FQNEAQ come from the germline V gene (reference sequence). V lost 1 base and J 5 bases, leaving 8 bases between the germline ends. The length of the CDR3 is 14 residues. The CDR3 nucleotides read TGTGCCAGCAGCTTAGGGGGCGGAAATGAAAAACTGTTTTTT. It codes for CASSLGGGNEKLFF.

This chain uses TRBV7-2 with TRBJ1-4, with a possible D match to TRBD1 (5 bases). CDR1 is SGHTA and CDR2 is FQGNSA in the germline V gene. The germline V and J ends were trimmed by 3 bases and 8 bases, with 10 bases remaining between them. The CDR3 runs to 13 residues. The CDR3 DNA follows: TGTGCCAGCAGCTTTGACAGCGGGGAAAAACTGTTTTTT. Translating gives CASSFDSGEKLFF.

The J gene is TRBJ2-1, the V gene TRBV6-2 or TRBV6-3, with D unresolved. Trimming pared 6 bases from V and 0 bases from J, leaving 12 bases between. Germline values: CDR1 MNHEY, CDR2 SVGEGT. The length of the CDR3 is 15 residues. For the CDR3, the DNA is TGTGCCAGCAGCACTCCGGTTCGCTCCTACAATGAGCAGTTCTTC. Amino acid sequence: CASSTPVRSYNEQFF.

The DNA for the CDR3 is TGTGCCACCAGTGCTACCGGGAGGTTCGATGGGGCGGTGAGGGGCACCGGGGAGCTGTTTTTT. Amino acid sequence: CATSATGRFDGAVRGTGELFF. The chain combines TRBV24-1 with TRBJ2-2, with 7 bases fitting TRBD2. Germline trimming cut 5 bases from V and 4 bases from J; bases unmatched to any gene: 24. The germline CDR1 and CDR2 sequences are KGHDR and SFDVKD. This CDR3 comprises 21 residues.

The chain links TRBV6-6 to TRBJ1-5, with TRBD1 matching 8 bases. Germline V gene data show CDR1 as MNHNY and CDR2 as SVGAGI (reference sequence). V shed 7 bases and J 7 bases; nucleotides not matched to a gene: 15. This CDR3 is 16 amino acids long. For the CDR3, the DNA is TGTGCCAGCACCCGTGACGGGCCAGGGGGCGGGCAGCCCCAGCATTTT. It translates to CASTRDGPGGGQPQHF.

The CDR3 loop reads CASSPGQGAGTEAFF. The CDR3 bases are TGTGCCAGTAGTCCAGGACAGGGGGCGGGCACTGAAGCTTTCTTT. The J gene is TRBJ1-1, the V gene TRBV19; 11 bases line up with TRBD1. The J segment lost 4 bases and the V segment lost 5 bases, leaving 6 bases of the junction unmatched. The CDR3 contains 15 residues. Germline V CDR1 and CDR2: LNHDA, SQIVND (reference sequence).

This clone occurred once. V gene TRBV28 combines with J gene TRBJ2-6; D may be TRBD2 (5 bases). The V end was cut by 0 bases, the J end by 2 bases, with 8 bases between. CDR3 length equals 16 residues. Germline values: CDR1 MDHEN, CDR2 SYDVKM. The CDR3 protein is CASSLWTGAGANVLTF. The DNA of the CDR3 is TGTGCCAGCAGTTTATGGACCGGGGCTGGGGCCAACGTCCTGACTTTC.

The CDR3 is CASSAKIGYTF. As DNA, the CDR3 is TGTGCCAGTAGCGCAAAAATAGGCTACACCTTC. The chain uses TRBV19 and TRBJ1-2; no firm D call. Trimming stripped 6 bases from V and 8 bases from J, with 10 bases between. The germline V gene encodes CDR1 LNHDA and CDR2 SQIVND (reference sequence). This CDR3 has 11 amino acids.

In this sample, this clone turned up a few times. The V and J genes are TRBV6-2 or TRBV6-3 and TRBJ2-7; D possibly corresponds to TRBD2 (6 bases). Trimming took 4 bases from V and 4 from J, leaving 17 bases between them. CDR3 length equals 15 residues. Germline CDR1 and CDR2: MNHEY and SVGEGT. CDR3 loop: CASSSDIGGLYEQYF. The CDR3 DNA sequence: TGTGCCAGCAGTTCCGACATCGGGGGACTTTACGAGCAGTACTTC.

The chain carries TRBV3-1 (or the pseudogene TRBV3-2) and TRBJ1-2; no definite D call. The CDR3 spans 13 residues. V was clipped by 0 bases and J by 7 bases, with 9 bases between them. In germline, CDR1 is LGHDT, CDR2 YNNKEL (reference sequence). The CDR3 nucleotides are TGTGCCAGCAGCCAAGATATAAGCACTGGCTACACCTTC. It encodes CASSQDISTGYTF.

This chain uses TRBV5-8 with TRBJ2-1; D perhaps matches TRBD2 (5 bases). This CDR3 contains 15 residues. V dropped 0 bases and J dropped 13 bases, with 20 bases sitting between them. The germline V gene encodes CDR1 SGHTS and CDR2 YDEGEE. The CDR3 DNA is TGTGCCAGCAGCTTGGGGGTCGCCGGGCCTAGCCTTCAGTTCTTC. Its translation is CASSLGVAGPSLQFF.

The CDR3 DNA follows: TGTGCCAGCTCACCACGTACAGGGGAATTCTATGGCTACACCTTC. Its translation: CASSPRTGEFYGYTF. The chain combines TRBV18 with TRBJ1-2; TRBD1 aligns across 7 bases. The V segment lost 1 base and the J segment 4 bases; nucleotides outside the gene matches: 6. The CDR3 loop spans 15 amino acids. From germline, CDR1 is KGHSH and CDR2 LQKENI. The full variable domain, completed using reference TRBV18 and TRBJ1-2, is NAGVMQNPRHLVRRRGQEARLRCSPMKGHSHVYWYRQLPEEGLKFMVYLQKENIIDESGMPKERFSAEFPKEGPSILRIQQVVRGDSAAYFCASSPRTGEFYGYTFGSGTRLTVV.

V usage is TRBV7-9 and J usage is TRBJ2-1, with D uncertain. There are 15 residues in the CDR3. V was cut by 5 bases and J by 9 bases, with 20 bases left in between. The germline gives CDR1 SEHNR, CDR2 FQNEAQ (reference sequence). This CDR3 is CASSVRSGPMPEQFF. CDR3 DNA sequence: TGTGCCAGCAGCGTCCGCAGTGGTCCAATGCCTGAGCAGTTCTTC.

This chain uses TRBV19 with TRBJ2-2; D ambiguous. The CDR3 contains 15 residues. Deletions cut 3 bases from V and 4 bases from J, with 12 bases between. Looked up from germline, CDR1 is LNHDA and CDR2 is SQIVND (reference sequence). In DNA form, the CDR3 reads TGTGCCAGTAGTATGTGGGTAGCTCGCACCGGGGAGCTGTTTTTT. Encoded protein: CASSMWVARTGELFF.

The rearrangement links TRBV19 to TRBJ1-2; 8 positions agree with TRBD1. The length of the CDR3 is 14 residues. The germline CDR1 and CDR2 sequences are LNHDA and SQIVND (reference sequence). Trimming took 6 bases from V and 6 from J; bases not matched to a gene: 9. The CDR3 protein is CASRRPGQGNGYTF. Written as DNA, the CDR3 is TGTGCCAGTAGGAGGCCCGGACAGGGTAATGGCTACACCTTC.

V gene TRBV18 combines with J gene TRBJ2-1; D call uncertain. The germline gives CDR1 KGHSH, CDR2 LQKENI. V lost 3 bases, J lost 4 bases, and 1 base lay in between. The CDR3 is 11 residues long. The CDR3 sequence: CASSPYNEQFF. DNA for the CDR3: TGTGCCAGCTCACCGTACAATGAGCAGTTCTTC.

The chain joins TRBV10-3 to TRBJ2-7, with D perhaps matching TRBD2 (5 bases). Germline V gene sequence: CDR1 ENHRY, CDR2 SYGVKD. The length of the CDR3 is 12 residues. Trimming took 7 bases from V and 3 from J, leaving 10 bases between them. The CDR3 spells CAINTGSYEQYF. CDR3 DNA sequence: TGTGCCATCAATACGGGGAGCTACGAGCAGTACTTC.